This TCR beta chain was identified in a study of a mutant IDH1 vaccine in newly diagnosed glioma (dated by TCRdb to the early 2020s). Study-level background: Vaccination started 4-6 weeks after radiotherapy alone, or was given together with temozolomide cycles in the groups whose treatment included chemotherapy. Of the 32 treated patients, around 60% were male and 37.5% were female, and the mean age was roughly 40 years. Before enrollment, most patients had been given radiochemotherapy with temozolomide as standard therapy, while the rest had received either radiotherapy alone or temozolomide alone. Visit V12 was the week-35 safety follow-up and visit V13 was the week-47 end of study. Six visits were used for peripheral blood collection: V03 (baseline), V05, V07, V10, V12 and V13. For exploratory analyses, 25 treated patients had longitudinal TCRB deep sequencing done wherever samples were available.

Details on this clone: Its antigen remains unidentified. One base away there is no much larger clone; base qualities are not given.

In light of the paper, this sample's time point label describes: week 35, safety follow-up. Each vaccine dose, consisting of 300 ug of a 20-mer mutant IDH1 peptide in Montanide, was administered subcutaneously with topical imiquimod. Patients received eight vaccinations in weeks 1, 3, 5, 7, 11, 15, 19 and 23, corresponding to visits V03 through V10. Newly diagnosed WHO grade 3 or 4 IDH1-mutant astrocytomas showing loss of nuclear ATRX were present in the donors. The samples were drawn from NOA16, a multicentre, single-arm, open-label phase I trial in Germany that tested a mutant IDH1 peptide vaccine in humans for the first time. The DNeasy Blood and Tissue Kit was used to extract genomic DNA from EDTA blood for TCRB sequencing. The library was prepared using the immunoSEQ multiplex PCR assay. The hsTCRB Kit was used according to the manufacturer's protocol to amplify rearranged TCR beta chain sequences. TCRB libraries were sequenced on an Illumina MiSeq. The original pipeline was this. Demultiplexing, trimming and gene mapping were performed with the kit vendor's proprietary platform. Not all clones reach the TCRdb copy of this immuneACCESS table, which keeps in-frame sequences only. Checked studies attribute under half of the gap to unresolved V genes and leave the rest unexplained. Clone size and V and J calls were adopted from that table, with D and trimming inferred from the DNA. For this sample there are about 50,000 clones; under 90% appear just once. Clones ranked in the top ten supply around 4.1% of the sample.

The germline V and J ends show losses of 3 bases and 1 base respectively, and no gene match explains 14 bases of the junction. The germline V gene encodes CDR1 SGHKS and CDR2 YYEKEE (reference sequence). Including the terminal cysteine and phenylalanine, the CDR3 comprises 18 residues. The only DNA kept is the CDR3, 54 bases in frame from the first base. What the study reported, not specific to this receptor: Immune responses induced by the vaccine were seen in roughly 95% of patients across multiple MHC alleles. Changes in the top peripheral T cell clonotypes picked up by TCRB sequencing did not appear to be linked to pseudoprogression. It was noted by the authors that analyses of patient blood samples could not be reproduced owing to sample limitations. PBMC samples for TCRB deep sequencing were selected based on availability.

This clonotype was sampled from a woman in her late teens or twenties with glioma. Here the chain combines TRBV5-5 and TRBJ2-7; 9 of the junction bases match TRBD1. The specimen comprised PBMCs, sampled from a glioma patient whose treatment included an IDH1 peptide vaccine. The sequence in DNA is TGTGCCAGCAGCTCGAAGTTCCGGGACAGGGTTCAATCCTACGAGCAGTACTTC. This encodes CASSSKFRDRVQSYEQYF.